The entry below describes one TCR beta chain. Its antigen is currently unknown. Trimming removed 2 bases at V and 4 bases at J, with 9 bases between. The CDR3 runs to 13 residues. Germline assignment: CDR1 MNHNY and CDR2 SVGAGI (reference sequence). TCRdb's table, derived via immunoSEQ multiplex PCR, lists solely in-frame clones and lacks some. Altogether more than 2 million clones are present, nearly 97% being singletons, with the ten largest covering around 0.13%. The entry originates in a study of shared clonotypes between healthy human individuals. Whole-study findings and limits: A generally larger estimated richness was seen in naive subsets than in memory subsets.

What was sequenced was naive CD4+ T cells sorted from blood. As to subset: CD45RA+ positively selected. The chain links TRBV6-6 to TRBJ2-7, with no clear D. The sequence was obtained from a man aged 18-30 years in good health. DNA for the CDR3: TGTGCCAGCAGTTACCCCAATCTTTACGAGCAGTACTTC. This translates into CASSYPNLYEQYF.